This TCR beta chain was sequenced for a study of blood T cell repertoires in COVID-19. Study in general: The samples span acute and convalescent COVID-19 from the United States, Italy and Spain. From T cells, B-cell-depleted T cells, or PBMCs came the material, which was cDNA or gDNA.

The CDR3 extends over 15 amino acids. The germline V and J ends were trimmed by 1 base and 6 bases, with 13 bases remaining between them. Germline V gene lookup returns CDR1 SEHNR and CDR2 FQNEAQ (reference sequence). In the study's own analysis: Amplification from reference gene primers served as the basis for estimated nucleated cell counts. TCRdb's copy holds only in-frame clones and misses some; the assay was immunoSEQ multiplex PCR. D and trimming were read from the DNA, whereas the V and J calls and clone size are those reported in that table. The table shows about 33,000 clones, with over 85% occurring only once.

Sequencing was carried out using peripheral blood. The sequence was collected from a male donor with active COVID-19. The chain has TRBV7-9 and TRBJ1-5, with TRBD1 as a possible D gene (6 bases). CDR3 sequence (DNA): TGTGCCAGCAGCTTAGGGGGTCGCAGGGGTCAGCCCCAGCATTTT. It encodes CASSLGGRRGQPQHF.